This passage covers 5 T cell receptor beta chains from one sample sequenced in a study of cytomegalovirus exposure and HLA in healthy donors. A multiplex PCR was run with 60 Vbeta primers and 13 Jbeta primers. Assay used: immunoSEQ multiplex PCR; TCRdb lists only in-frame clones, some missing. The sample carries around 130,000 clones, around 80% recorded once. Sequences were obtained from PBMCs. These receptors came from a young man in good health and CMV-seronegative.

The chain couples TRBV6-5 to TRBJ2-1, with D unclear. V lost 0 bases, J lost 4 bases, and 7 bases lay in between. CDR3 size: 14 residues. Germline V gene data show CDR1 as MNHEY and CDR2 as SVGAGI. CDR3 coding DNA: TGTGCCAGCAGTTACTCTTTAGTTTACAATGAGCAGTTCTTC. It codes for CASSYSLVYNEQFF.

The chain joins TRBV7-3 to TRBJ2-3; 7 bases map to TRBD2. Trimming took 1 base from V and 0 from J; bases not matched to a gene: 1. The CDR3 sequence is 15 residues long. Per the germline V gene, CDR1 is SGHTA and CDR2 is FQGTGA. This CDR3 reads CASSLSGRSTDTQYF. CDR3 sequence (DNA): TGTGCCAGCAGCTTAAGCGGGAGAAGCACAGATACGCAGTATTTT.

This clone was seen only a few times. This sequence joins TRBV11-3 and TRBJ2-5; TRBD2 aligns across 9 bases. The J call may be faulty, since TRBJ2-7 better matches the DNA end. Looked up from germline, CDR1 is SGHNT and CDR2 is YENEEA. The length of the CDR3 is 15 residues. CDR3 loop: CASSAGGGADYEQYF. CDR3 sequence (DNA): TGTGCCAGCAGCGCTGGCGGGGGGGCGGACTACGAGCAGTACTTC.

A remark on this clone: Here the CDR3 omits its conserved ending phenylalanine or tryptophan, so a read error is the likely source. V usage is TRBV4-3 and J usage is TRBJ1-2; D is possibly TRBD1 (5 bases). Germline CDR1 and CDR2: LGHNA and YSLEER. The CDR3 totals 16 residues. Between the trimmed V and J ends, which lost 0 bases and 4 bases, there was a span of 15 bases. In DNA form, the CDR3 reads TGCGCCAGCAGCCAAGACACCACAGGAGCTCTCTATGGCTACACCCTC. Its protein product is CASSQDTTGALYGYTL.

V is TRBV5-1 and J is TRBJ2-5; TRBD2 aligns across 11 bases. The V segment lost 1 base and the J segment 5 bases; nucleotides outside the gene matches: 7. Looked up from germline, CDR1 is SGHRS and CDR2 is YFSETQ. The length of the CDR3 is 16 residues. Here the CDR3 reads CASSLTSGSSGETQYF. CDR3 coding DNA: TGCGCCAGCAGCTTGACTAGCGGGAGTTCGGGGGAGACCCAGTACTTC. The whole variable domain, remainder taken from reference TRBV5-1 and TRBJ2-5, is KAGVTQTPRYLIKTRGQQVTLSCSPISGHRSVSWYQQTPGQGLQFLFEYFSETQRNKGNFPGRFSGRQFSNSRSEMNVSTLELGDSALYLCASSLTSGSSGETQYFGPGTRLLVL.